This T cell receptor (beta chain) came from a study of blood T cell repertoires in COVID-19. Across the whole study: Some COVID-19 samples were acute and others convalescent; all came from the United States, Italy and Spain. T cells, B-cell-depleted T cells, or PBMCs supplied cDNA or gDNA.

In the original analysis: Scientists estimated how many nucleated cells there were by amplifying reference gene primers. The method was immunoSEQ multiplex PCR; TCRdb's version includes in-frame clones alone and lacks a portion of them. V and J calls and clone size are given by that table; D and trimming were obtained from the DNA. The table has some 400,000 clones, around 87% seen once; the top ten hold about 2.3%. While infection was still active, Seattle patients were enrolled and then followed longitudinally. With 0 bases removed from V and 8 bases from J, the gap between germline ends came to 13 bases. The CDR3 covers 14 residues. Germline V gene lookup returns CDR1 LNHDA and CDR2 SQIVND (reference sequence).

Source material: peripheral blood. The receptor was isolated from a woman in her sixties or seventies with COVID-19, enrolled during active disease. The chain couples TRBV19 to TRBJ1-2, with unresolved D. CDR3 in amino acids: CASSIEPRFDGYTF. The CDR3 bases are TGTGCCAGTAGTATAGAACCCAGGTTCGACGGCTACACCTTC.